The clone carrying this TCR beta chain turned up a few times. Researchers ran the PCR with 60 Vbeta and 13 Jbeta primers. Assay used: immunoSEQ multiplex PCR; TCRdb lists only in-frame clones, some missing. The data contain about 140,000 clones, roughly four fifths of them singletons. This specimen belongs to a study of cytomegalovirus exposure and HLA in healthy donors. Germline V gene data show CDR1 as LGHNA and CDR2 as YSLEER. Between the trimmed V and J ends, which lost 4 bases and 4 bases, there was a span of 16 bases. This CDR3 region has 15 residues. Sequencing was performed on PBMCs. V usage is TRBV4-3 and J usage is TRBJ1-2; tentative D call: TRBD1 (6 bases). This clonotype was obtained from a woman between 40 and 55 years old in good health and CMV-seronegative. CDR3 coding DNA: TGCGCCAGCAGCCCAACGGACAGCTTAATCTATGGCTACACCTTC. Its protein product is CASSPTDSLIYGYTF.